This is a list of T cell receptor beta chains from one sample in a study of T cells in narcolepsy. The table came from immunoSEQ multiplex PCR; TCRdb's copy has only in-frame clones and leaves some out. The sample has roughly 32,000 clones, roughly 82% seen once. Sequenced sample: CD45RA- memory CD4+ T cells from PBMCs. These receptors came from a human donor with narcolepsy. CDR3s include the opening cysteine and the closing phenylalanine or tryptophan. The order of the fields is D gene, V gene, J gene, clone size, CDR3 protein, CDR3 DNA. The D gene is left open where the match is weak. The size of a clone is reported for some rows only, either as once, few or many, or as a class for expanded clones.

>TRBD1|TRBV5-1|TRBJ1-1|.
CASSFQLGTGNTEAFF
TGCGCCAGCAGCTTTCAACTCGGGACAGGGAACACTGAAGCTTTCTTT
>TRBD1|TRBV10-3|TRBJ1-5|.
CAISESWQGAGNQPQHF
TGTGCCATCAGTGAGTCTTGGCAGGGGGCGGGCAATCAGCCCCAGCATTTT
>TRBD2|TRBV28|TRBJ2-1|.
CAHQRGGFYNEQFF
TGTGCCCACCAGCGGGGGGGATTTTACAATGAGCAGTTCTTC
>TRBD1|TRBV7-9|TRBJ1-1|.
CASSLTGDTEAFF
TGTGCCAGCAGCTTGACAGGGGACACTGAAGCTTTCTTT
>.|TRBV2|TRBJ2-5|.
CASSEGRETQYF
TGTGCCAGCAGTGAGGGGAGGGAGACCCAGTACTTC
>TRBD1|TRBV5-6|TRBJ1-1|.
CASSLIQGVNTEAFF
TGTGCCAGCAGCTTGATTCAGGGGGTGAACACTGAAGCTTTCTTT
>TRBD1|TRBV4-1|TRBJ2-7|.
CASSQDSRGSTYEQYF
TGCGCCAGCAGCCAAGATTCCAGGGGGAGCACCTACGAGCAGTACTTC
>.|TRBV7-2|TRBJ2-5|.
CASSLKGRETQYF
TGTGCCAGCAGCTTAAAGGGGAGGGAGACCCAGTACTTC
>.|TRBV19|TRBJ1-4|.
CASSMATNEKLFF
TGTGCCAGTAGTATGGCAACTAATGAAAAACTGTTTTTT
>TRBD1|TRBV5-1|TRBJ2-5|.
CASSAGGRRETQYF
TGCGCCAGCAGCGCAGGGGGTAGGCGGGAGACCCAGTACTTC
>.|TRBV6-1|TRBJ2-5|.
CASRRTVQETQYF
TGTGCCAGCAGACGGACGGTTCAAGAGACCCAGTACTTC
>.|TRBV7-2|TRBJ1-6|.
CASSPPRGNSPLHF
TGTGCCAGCAGCCCTCCCCGCGGCAATTCACCCCTCCACTTT
>.|TRBV7-7|TRBJ1-1|few
CASSAQLNTEAFF
TGTGCCAGCAGCGCCCAGTTAAACACTGAAGCTTTCTTT
>.|TRBV28|TRBJ1-2|.
CASSSGLFSYGYTF
TGTGCCAGCAGTTCGGGGCTGTTTTCCTATGGCTACACCTTC
>.|TRBV20-1|TRBJ2-1|.
CSASSYNEQFF
TGCAGTGCTAGCTCCTACAATGAGCAGTTCTTC
>.|TRBV10-1|TRBJ2-3|.
CASSDFTASDEDTQYF
TGCGCCAGCAGTGACTTTACAGCCAGCGACGAAGATACGCAGTATTTT